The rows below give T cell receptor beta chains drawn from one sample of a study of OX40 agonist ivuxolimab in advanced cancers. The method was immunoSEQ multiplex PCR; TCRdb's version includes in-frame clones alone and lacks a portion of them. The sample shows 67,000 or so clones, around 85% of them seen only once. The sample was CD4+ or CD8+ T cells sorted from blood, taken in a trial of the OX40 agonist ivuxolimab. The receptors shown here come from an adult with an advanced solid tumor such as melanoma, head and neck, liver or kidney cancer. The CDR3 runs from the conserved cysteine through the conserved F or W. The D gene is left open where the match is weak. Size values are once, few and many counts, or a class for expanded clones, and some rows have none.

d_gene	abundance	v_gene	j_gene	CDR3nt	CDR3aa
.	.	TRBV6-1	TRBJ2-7	TGTGCCAGCACGGCAGCCTACGAGCAGTACTTC	CASTAAYEQYF
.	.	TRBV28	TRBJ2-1	TGTGCCAGCAGGACTCAAGGGGCCCGCAATGAGCAGTTCTTC	CASRTQGARNEQFF
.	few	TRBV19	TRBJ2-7	TGTGCCAGTAGTTTAGGGTACGAGCAGTACTTC	CASSLGYEQYF
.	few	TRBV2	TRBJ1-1	TGTGCCAGCTCCTTCGACAGCGCAAACACTGAAGCTTTCTTT	CASSFDSANTEAFF
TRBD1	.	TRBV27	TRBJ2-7	TGTGCCAGCAGCTACGACAGGGATGGCGAGCAGTACTTC	CASSYDRDGEQYF
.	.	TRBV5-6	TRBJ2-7	TGTGCCAGCAGTACCGACATATACTACGAGCAGTACTTC	CASSTDIYYEQYF
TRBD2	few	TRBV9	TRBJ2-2	TGTGCCAGCAGCGCGCGGGAGTTCGCCGGGGAGCTGTTTTTT	CASSAREFAGELFF
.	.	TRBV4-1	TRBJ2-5	TGCGCCAGCAGCCAAGTAACAGGTCAAGAGACCCAGTACTTC	CASSQVTGQETQYF
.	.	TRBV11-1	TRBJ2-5	TGTGCCAGCAGCCCGAGATGGGAGAAAGAGACCCAGTACTTC	CASSPRWEKETQYF
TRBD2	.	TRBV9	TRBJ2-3	TGTGCCAGCAGCGTCCTAGCGGTTGAAGATACGCAGTATTTT	CASSVLAVEDTQYF
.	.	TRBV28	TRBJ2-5	TGTGCCAGCGGAGGTTTAAGGACAGGACGGGGGGCAGAGCAAGAGACCCAGTACTTC	CASGGLRTGRGAEQETQYF
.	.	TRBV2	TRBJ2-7	TGTGCCAGCAGTGAAGCGGACGGTTACTCCTACGAGCAGTACTTC	CASSEADGYSYEQYF
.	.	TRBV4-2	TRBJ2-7	TGTGCCAGCAGCCAAGAGGGGGACGGAGAGCAGTACTTC	CASSQEGDGEQYF
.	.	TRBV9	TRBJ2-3	TGTGCCAGCAGCGTAGCAGGGCGGACAGATACGCAGTATTTT	CASSVAGRTDTQYF
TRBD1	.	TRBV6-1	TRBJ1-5	TGTGCCAGCAGTTCAGGGGGGGTCAAGGATCAGCCCCAGCATTTT	CASSSGGVKDQPQHF
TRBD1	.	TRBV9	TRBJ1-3	TGTGCCAGCAGCGATTCGGGACAGCCTGGAAACACCATATATTTT	CASSDSGQPGNTIYF
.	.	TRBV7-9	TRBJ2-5	TGTGCCAGCAGCTTAGCGGTCAGGGTCCCTGAAGAGCAGTACTTC	CASSLAVRVPEEQYF
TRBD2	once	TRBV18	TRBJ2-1	TGTGCCAGCTCACCGATCCTTTCTAGCGGGAGGAAAGGTGAGCAGTTCTTC	CASSPILSSGRKGEQFF
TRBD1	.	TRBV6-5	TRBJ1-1	TGTGCCAGCAGACCAGACAGGGCGGCTGAAGCTTTCTTT	CASRPDRAAEAFF
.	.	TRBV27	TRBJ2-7	TGTGCCAGCAGTCCCTCCTACGAGCAGTACTTC	CASSPSYEQYF
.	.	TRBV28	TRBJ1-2	TGTGCCAGCAGTTTAATGGCCGTTCACTCCGGGAACACCTTC	CASSLMAVHSGNTF
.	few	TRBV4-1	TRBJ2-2	TGCGCCAGCAGCCCAGGACTCACCACCGGGGAGCTGTTTTTT	CASSPGLTTGELFF
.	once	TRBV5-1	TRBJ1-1	TGCGCCAGCAGCTCCGACGGGGTGGGCACTGAAGCTTTCTTT	CASSSDGVGTEAFF
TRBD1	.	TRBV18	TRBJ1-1	TGTGCCAGCTCACCCCGGACAGGGTGGGAGAACACTGAAGCTTTCTTT	CASSPRTGWENTEAFF
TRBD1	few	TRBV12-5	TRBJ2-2	TGTGCTAGTGGTTTGGAGTGGACAGGTAGCCCCGGGGAGCTGTTTTTT	CASGLEWTGSPGELFF
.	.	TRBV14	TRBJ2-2	TGTGCCAGCAGCCGACGGACCGGCACCGGGGAGCTGTTTTTT	CASSRRTGTGELFF
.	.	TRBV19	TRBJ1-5	TGTGCCACCGGGCAGGGCAATCAGCCCCAGCATTTT	CATGQGNQPQHF
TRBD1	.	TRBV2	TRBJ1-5	TGTGCCAGCAGGCAAGACAGGGGGCTAGATCAGCCCCAGCATTTT	CASRQDRGLDQPQHF
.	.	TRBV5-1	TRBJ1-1	TGCGCCAGCAGCTTAGGACAGACTGAAGCTTTCTTT	CASSLGQTEAFF
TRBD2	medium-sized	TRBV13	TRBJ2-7	TGTGCCAGCAGCTTAAGCGGGACCTCCTACGAGCAGTACTTC	CASSLSGTSYEQYF
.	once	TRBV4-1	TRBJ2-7	TGCGCCAGCAGCCAAGATAACAGGCTCTACGAGCAGTACTTC	CASSQDNRLYEQYF
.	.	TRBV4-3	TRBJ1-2	TGCGCCAGCAGCCAAGGCTGGGGACCCGAGGGTGGCTACACCTTC	CASSQGWGPEGGYTF
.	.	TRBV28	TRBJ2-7	TGTGCCAGCAGTTTATCAGGGGTAGTCAACGAGCAGTACTTC	CASSLSGVVNEQYF
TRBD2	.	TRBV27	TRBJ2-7	TGTGCCAGCAGTATAGGGTCTAGCGGGGCCCTGTGGTACGAGCAGTACTTC	CASSIGSSGALWYEQYF
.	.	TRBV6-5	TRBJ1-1	TGTGCCAGCAGTTACTCCCCCCAGAAGGAAGCTTTCTTT	CASSYSPQKEAFF
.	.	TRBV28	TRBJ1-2	TGTGCCAGCAGGATTATCCCTGGGGGCAACTATGGCTACACCTTC	CASRIIPGGNYGYTF
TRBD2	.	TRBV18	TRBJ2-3	TGTGCCAGCTCACCAGAGTCTAGCGGATTCACAGATACGCAGTATTTT	CASSPESSGFTDTQYF
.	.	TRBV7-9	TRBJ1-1	TGTGCCAGCAGCTTCGAAATAGGAACGAACACTGAAGCTTTCTTT	CASSFEIGTNTEAFF
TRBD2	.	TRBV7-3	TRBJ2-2	TGTGCCAGCAGCAATCCGGGACTAGCGGGTACCGGGGAGCTGTTTTTT	CASSNPGLAGTGELFF
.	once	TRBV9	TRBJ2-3	TGTGCCAGCAGCGTAGTTGGGACTGCCATGGGGGACACAGATACGCAGTATTTT	CASSVVGTAMGDTDTQYF
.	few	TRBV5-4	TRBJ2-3	TGTGCCAGCAGCTTTAGCACAGATACGCAGTATTTT	CASSFSTDTQYF
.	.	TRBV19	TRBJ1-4	TGTGCCAGCCTTGCGTCTTCAAAACTGTTTTTT	CASLASSKLFF
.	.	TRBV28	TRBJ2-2	TGTGCCAGCAGCCCGGGTCCGAGGACCGGGGAGCTGTTTTTT	CASSPGPRTGELFF
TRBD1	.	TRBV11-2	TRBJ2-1	TGTGCCAGCAGCTCAGGACAGGGTTCCAATGAGCAGTTCTTC	CASSSGQGSNEQFF
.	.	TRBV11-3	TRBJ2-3	TGTGCCAGCAGCTCGGGGCCTCGCACAGATACGCAGTATTTT	CASSSGPRTDTQYF
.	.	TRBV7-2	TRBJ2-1	TGTGCCAGCAGCTTATATCAGGGACCCTACAATGAGCAGTTCTTC	CASSLYQGPYNEQFF
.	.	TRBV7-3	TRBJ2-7	TGTGCCAGCAGCTTCATGAGGACAGTGCTCGGGGAGCAGTACTTC	CASSFMRTVLGEQYF
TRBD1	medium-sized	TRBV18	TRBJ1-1	TGTGCCAGCTCGGCCGGGACAGGGGGCATGAACACTGAAGCTTTCTTT	CASSAGTGGMNTEAFF
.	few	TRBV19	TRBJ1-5	TGTGCCAGTAAAGGAACAGCAAATCAGCCCCAGCATTTT	CASKGTANQPQHF
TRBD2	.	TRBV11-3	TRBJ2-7	TGTGCCAGCAGCTCCCCATGGGGACTAGCGGGAGACGAGCAGTACTTC	CASSSPWGLAGDEQYF
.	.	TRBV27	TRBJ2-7	TGTGCCAGCGCCGGGACCCTGACGCCCTACGAGCAGTACTTC	CASAGTLTPYEQYF
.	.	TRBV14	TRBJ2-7	TGTGCCAGCAGCCAAGATCGACGGGGAACCCTTGGCGACGAGCAGTACTTC	CASSQDRRGTLGDEQYF
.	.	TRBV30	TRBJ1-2	TGTGCCTGGAGTGCCGTTTTCGATGGCTACACCTTC	CAWSAVFDGYTF
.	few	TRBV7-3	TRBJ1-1	TGTGCCAGCAGCTTAAGAGCAGGGAAGATAGCTGAAGCTTTCTTT	CASSLRAGKIAEAFF
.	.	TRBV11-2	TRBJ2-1	TGTGCCAGCAGCTTACCTCAGGTGGGGCTAGGTTATGAGCAGTTCTTC	CASSLPQVGLGYEQFF
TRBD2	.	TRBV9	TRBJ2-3	TGTGCCAGCAGCGTAGAGGGACTAGCGCCAGATACGCAGTATTTT	CASSVEGLAPDTQYF
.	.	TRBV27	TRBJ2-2	TGTGCCAGCAGGAGAGGTTGGGGGCGAACCGGGGAGCTGTTTTTT	CASRRGWGRTGELFF
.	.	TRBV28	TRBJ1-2	TGTGCCAGCAAGGAGAACAGGGTTACCTATGGCTACACCTTC	CASKENRVTYGYTF
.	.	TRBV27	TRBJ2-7	TGTGCCAGCAGTTCCCCTTATTCCTACGAGCAGTACTTC	CASSSPYSYEQYF
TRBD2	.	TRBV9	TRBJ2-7	TGTGCCAGCAGCGTAGCTCTAGCGGCGCCCACCTACGAGCAGTACTTC	CASSVALAAPTYEQYF